This entry concerns a single TCR beta chain. This sample is drawn from a study of blood T cell repertoires in COVID-19. The CDR3 loop spans 13 amino acids. Germline V gene sequence: CDR1 SGHAT, CDR2 FQDESV (reference sequence). V lost 4 bases and J lost 1, with 7 bases in between. This table comes from immunoSEQ multiplex PCR, and its TCRdb copy is limited to in-frame clones, with some not included. The repertoire has a few hundred thousand clones, 85% to 90% of them found once; the top ten carry roughly 0.84%. This receptor was identified in a man younger than 30 with COVID-19, enrolled during active disease. The chain couples TRBV11-1 to TRBJ1-1; D is ambiguous. The specimen sequenced was peripheral blood. CDR3 sequence (DNA): TGTGCCAGCAGCTGGGAGGGGAACACTGAAGCTTTCTTT. Residues: CASSWEGNTEAFF.